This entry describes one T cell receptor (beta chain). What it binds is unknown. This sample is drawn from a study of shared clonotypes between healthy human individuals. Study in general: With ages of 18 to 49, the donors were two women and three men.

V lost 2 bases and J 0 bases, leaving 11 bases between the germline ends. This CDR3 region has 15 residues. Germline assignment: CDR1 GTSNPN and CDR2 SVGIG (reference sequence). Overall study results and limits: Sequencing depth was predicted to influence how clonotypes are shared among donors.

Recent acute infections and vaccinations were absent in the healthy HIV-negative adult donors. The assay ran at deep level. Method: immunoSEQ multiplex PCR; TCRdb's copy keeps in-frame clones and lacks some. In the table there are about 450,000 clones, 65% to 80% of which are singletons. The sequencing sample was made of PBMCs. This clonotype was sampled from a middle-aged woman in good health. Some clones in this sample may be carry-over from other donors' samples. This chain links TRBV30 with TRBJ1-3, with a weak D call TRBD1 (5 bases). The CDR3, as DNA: TGTGCCTGGAGTCTTACCAGGGCCTCTGGAAACACCATATATTTT. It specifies CAWSLTRASGNTIYF.